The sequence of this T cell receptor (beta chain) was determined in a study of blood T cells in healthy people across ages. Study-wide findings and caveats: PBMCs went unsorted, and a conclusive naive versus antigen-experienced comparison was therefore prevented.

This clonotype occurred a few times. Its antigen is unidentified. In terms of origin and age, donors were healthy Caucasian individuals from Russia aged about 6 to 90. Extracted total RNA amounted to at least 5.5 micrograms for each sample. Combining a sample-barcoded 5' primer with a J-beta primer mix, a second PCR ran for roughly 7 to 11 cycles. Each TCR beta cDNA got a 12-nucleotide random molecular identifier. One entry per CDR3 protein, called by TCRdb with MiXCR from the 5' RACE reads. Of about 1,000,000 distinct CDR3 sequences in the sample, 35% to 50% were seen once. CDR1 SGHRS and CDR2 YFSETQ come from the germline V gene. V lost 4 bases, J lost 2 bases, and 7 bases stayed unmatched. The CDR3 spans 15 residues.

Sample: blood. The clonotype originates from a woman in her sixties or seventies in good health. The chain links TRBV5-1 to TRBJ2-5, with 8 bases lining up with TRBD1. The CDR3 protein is CASSPRTGRQETQYF. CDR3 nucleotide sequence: TGCGCCAGCAGCCCCCGGACAGGGCGGCAAGAGACCCAGTACTTC.